These 20 T cell receptor beta chains were all obtained from the same sample, sequenced in a study of technical replicates of blood from a few donors. This table comes from immunoSEQ multiplex PCR, and its TCRdb copy is limited to in-frame clones, with some not included. The sample carries over 55,000 clones, around nine tenths recorded once. The sample consisted of PBMCs. Receptor source: a human donor in good health. Some clones in this sample may be carry-over from other donors' samples.

The V call is TRBV7-9, the J call TRBJ2-4; possibly TRBD1 for D (7 bases). V lost 5 bases and J 2 bases, leaving 16 bases between the germline ends. The CDR3 runs to 16 residues. Germline CDR1 is SEHNR and CDR2 is FQNEAQ (reference sequence). DNA of the CDR3: TGTGCCAGCAGCCCGGGGCAGGGGGGAACCAAAAACATTCAGTACTTC. As protein: CASSPGQGGTKNIQYF.

V is TRBV7-2 and J is TRBJ2-5; 10 bases agree with TRBD1. The trim removed 7 bases at V and 4 bases at J, leaving 6 bases unmatched. This CDR3 is built from 14 residues. Germline CDR1 reads SGHTA; CDR2 reads FQGNSA. The CDR3 nucleotides are TGTGCCAGCACCATGACAGGGGGCGGAGAGACCCAGTACTTC. Translating it yields CASTMTGGGETQYF.

This chain joins TRBV11-3 and TRBJ2-3; D may be TRBD1 (5 bases). This CDR3 has 12 residues. V was pared by 8 bases and J by 4 bases, with 10 bases between. Germline lookup yields CDR1 SGHNT and CDR2 YENEEA. The CDR3: CASSGRADTQYF. The CDR3 DNA is TGTGCCAGCTCAGGGCGCGCAGATACGCAGTATTTT.

J is TRBJ1-2 and V is TRBV4-1; perhaps TRBD1 as D (6 bases). Trimming stripped 4 bases from V and 8 bases from J, with 14 bases between. The CDR3 contains 13 residues. Germline values: CDR1 MGHRA, CDR2 YSYEKL. The CDR3 region has the DNA TGCGCCAGCAGCCTTCAACGAGGACAGGGCTACACCTTC. Translation gives CASSLQRGQGYTF.

This rearrangement joins TRBV7-2 to TRBJ2-1, with 10 bases matching TRBD2. The CDR3 loop spans 15 amino acids. Germline-derived CDR1 and CDR2 are SGHTA and FQGNSA. The junction had 9 bases not matched to a gene; V was cut back by 6 bases and J by 7 bases. The CDR3 nucleotides are TGTGCCAGCAGTAAGCGGGAGGGCCTCTTGAATGAGCAGTTCTTC. Encoded protein: CASSKREGLLNEQFF.

The chain combines TRBV7-9 with TRBJ2-1, with 11 bases that match TRBD2. The length of the CDR3 is 17 residues. Germline V gene data show CDR1 as SEHNR and CDR2 as FQNEAQ (reference sequence). V lost 4 bases to trimming and J lost 0 bases; unmatched junction nucleotides: 5. CDR3 sequence reads: CASSSTSGIGSYNEQFF. CDR3 nucleotides: TGTGCCAGCAGCTCGACTAGCGGGATAGGCTCCTACAATGAGCAGTTCTTC.

This clone was seen a handful of times. This chain uses TRBV19 with TRBJ1-2; D gene ambiguous. This CDR3 has 13 amino acids. CDR1 and CDR2 from the germline V gene are LNHDA and SQIVND (reference sequence). The V end lost 6 bases, the J end lost 2 bases, and 10 bases lay between the germline ends. The DNA for the CDR3 is TGTGCCAGTAGGATGGCGGGGAACTATGGCTACACCTTC. It specifies CASRMAGNYGYTF.

The CDR3 DNA is TGTGCCAGTAGTATAGCGCAAGCGAGTCGGAATGAGCAGTTCTTC. Its protein product is CASSIAQASRNEQFF. J is TRBJ2-1 and V is TRBV19; D remains unclear. V lost 1 base and J 7 bases, leaving 14 bases between the germline ends. Germline lookup yields CDR1 LNHDA and CDR2 SQIVND (reference sequence). The CDR3 covers 15 residues.

This rearrangement joins TRBV9 to TRBJ2-7, with 7 bases aligning to TRBD1. The CDR3 covers 15 residues. The germline CDR1 and CDR2 sequences are SGDLS and YYNGEE. V lost 3 bases to trimming and J lost 6 bases; unmatched junction nucleotides: 12. CDR3: CASSDRGGKGAEQYF. The CDR3, as DNA: TGTGCCAGCAGCGACAGGGGTGGGAAAGGGGCCGAGCAGTACTTC. The full variable domain, in which reference TRBV9 and TRBJ2-7 provide the parts outside the CDR3, is DSGVTQTPKHLITATGQRVTLRCSPRSGDLSVYWYQQSLDQGLQFLIQYYNGEERAKGNILERFSAQQFPDLHSELNLSSLELGDSALYFCASSDRGGKGAEQYFGPGTRLTVT.

The V gene is TRBV27, the J gene TRBJ2-2; TRBD1 aligns across 7 bases. Germline CDR1 reads MNHEY; CDR2 reads SMNVEV (reference sequence). V lost 7 bases to trimming and J lost 4 bases; unmatched junction nucleotides: 6. The CDR3 runs to 14 residues. CDR3 nucleotide sequence: TGTGCCAGCAAGCTACAGGGGATCACCGGGGAGCTGTTTTTT. Residues: CASKLQGITGELFF.

The chain couples TRBV2 to TRBJ2-2; perhaps TRBD2 as D (5 bases). V lost 3 bases, J lost 7 bases, and 12 bases lay in between. Germline V gives CDR1 SNHLY, CDR2 FYNNEI. The CDR3 covers 14 residues. The CDR3 region has the DNA TGTGCCAGCAGTGATAGCTCCCGGGGCGGGGAGCTGTTTTTT. Protein sequence: CASSDSSRGGELFF.

J is TRBJ2-7 and V is TRBV5-1; no definite D call. Trimming removed 0 bases at V and 7 bases at J, with 20 bases between. Germline loops: CDR1 SGHRS, CDR2 YFSETQ. The CDR3 has 16 residues. The CDR3 protein is CASSLAQEPKPWEQYF. Here the CDR3 DNA reads TGCGCCAGCAGCTTGGCGCAGGAACCCAAACCCTGGGAGCAGTACTTC.

This clone was found a few times. V usage is TRBV29-1 and J usage is TRBJ2-7, with TRBD2 matching over 8 bases. The V gene end was trimmed by 2 bases and the J gene end by 3 bases; junction bases not matched to a gene: 9. Germline CDR1 is SQVTM and CDR2 is ANQGSEA. CDR3 length: 15 residues. This CDR3 is CSVEKVSGGSYEQYF. DNA for the CDR3: TGCAGCGTTGAAAAAGTGTCGGGAGGGAGCTACGAGCAGTACTTC.

This clone has a handful of counts. The V call is TRBV2, the J call TRBJ2-7, with TRBD1 as a possible D gene (6 bases). This CDR3 contains 12 residues. Germline CDR1 is SNHLY and CDR2 is FYNNEI. V was trimmed by 7 bases and J by 4 bases, leaving 11 bases between them. Here the CDR3 DNA reads TGTGCCAGCAAGGGACAACCGTACGAGCAGTACTTC. Translated: CASKGQPYEQYF.

The chain recombines TRBV5-4 with TRBJ1-1; no clear D gene. Germline CDR1 reads SGHNT; CDR2 reads YYREEE (reference sequence). The CDR3 is 13 amino acids. The ends were cut back, 1 base at V and 5 bases at J, with 9 bases in the middle. In DNA form, the CDR3 reads TGTGCCAGCAGCTTGACCCGGGAGACTGAAGCTTTCTTT. Translation gives CASSLTRETEAFF.

The chain employs TRBV7-2 and TRBJ2-1, with TRBD2 identical over 9 bases. Germline V CDR1 and CDR2: SGHTA, FQGNSA. This CDR3 has 15 residues. V trimming: 2 bases; J trimming: 7 bases; junction bases outside the gene matches: 6. The CDR3 protein is CASSLSSGLANEQFF. The CDR3 DNA sequence: TGTGCCAGCAGCTTAAGTTCGGGACTAGCAAATGAGCAGTTCTTC.

This chain connects TRBV19 to TRBJ1-2; D possibly corresponds to TRBD1 (5 bases). The CDR3 runs 13 residues. V shed 7 bases and J shed 7 bases, with 16 bases lying between them. The V gene's germline CDR1 is LNHDA and CDR2 SQIVND (reference sequence). The CDR3 DNA sequence: TGTGCCAGTATGTCCGGGGGTTTTGGTGGCTACACCTTC. The encoded protein is CASMSGGFGGYTF.

The genes are TRBV4-2 and TRBJ2-7, with a tentative D call TRBD2 (5 bases). The germline CDR1 and CDR2 sequences are LGHNA and YNFKEQ. This CDR3 region has 14 residues. Trimming took off 2 bases at V and 5 bases at J, with 13 bases between the two ends. This CDR3 reads CASSQPGIFDEQYF. As DNA, the CDR3 is TGTGCCAGCAGCCAACCCGGGATCTTCGACGAGCAGTACTTC.

The genes are TRBV18 and TRBJ2-5, with D possibly TRBD2 on 6 matching bases. Deletions cut 6 bases from V and 4 bases from J, with 18 bases between. The CDR3 totals 15 residues. CDR1 and CDR2 from the germline V gene are KGHSH and LQKENI. DNA of the CDR3: TGTGCCAGCTCGCCTACTGGCGGGGTCGGAGAGACCCAGTACTTC. This translates into CASSPTGGVGETQYF.

The chain combines TRBV7-6 with TRBJ1-1; D perhaps matches TRBD1 (5 bases). The germline V and J ends were trimmed by 5 bases and 1 base, with 14 bases remaining between them. CDR3 size: 15 residues. Germline V gives CDR1 SGHVS, CDR2 FNYEAQ. The CDR3 nucleotides are TGTGCCAGCAGCGCCCAGCAGGGCCGGAACACTGAAGCTTTCTTT. This sequence encodes CASSAQQGRNTEAFF. The entire variable domain, with the rest obtained from reference TRBV7-6 and TRBJ1-1, is as follows: GAGVSQSPRYKVTKRGQDVALRCDPISGHVSLYWYRQALGQGPEFLTYFNYEAQQDKSGLPNDRFSAERPEGSISTLTIQRTEQRDSAMYRCASSAQQGRNTEAFFGQGTRLTVV.